Below, one T cell receptor (beta chain) is given with its context. The antigen remains unidentified. The data belong to a study of T cell responses to AZD1222 COVID-19 vaccine. Study outcomes and limitations: Among vaccine-associated CD4 TCRs, coverage spanned spike, with dominance at 160-218 and 743-854.

This CDR3 is 15 amino acids long. Per the germline V gene, CDR1 is SGHRS and CDR2 is YFSETQ. Deletions cut 1 base from V and 4 bases from J, with 14 bases between. Generated by immunoSEQ multiplex PCR, the TCRdb table keeps only in-frame clones and is missing some. The data show around 95,000 clones, with 80% to 95% seen just once and over 1.5% held by the top ten. The genes are TRBV5-1 and TRBJ1-1; D uncertain. The sample in question was peripheral blood, obtained on day 0 of AZD1222 vaccination. The receptor was isolated from an adult in good health. The DNA for the CDR3 is TGCGCCAGCAGCTTGCAGGAAGGGTATGGCACTGAAGCTTTCTTT. It translates to CASSLQEGYGTEAFF.